This T cell receptor beta chain was identified during a study of blood T cell repertoires in COVID-19. Across the whole study: Acute-phase and convalescent COVID-19 samples originated in the United States, Italy and Spain. Sources were T cells, B-cell-depleted T cells, or PBMCs; the material itself was cDNA or gDNA.

V shed 6 bases and J shed 4 bases, with 19 bases lying between them. The CDR3 runs 16 residues. The germline gives CDR1 MDHEN, CDR2 SYDVKM. In the original workflow: How many nucleated cells were present was estimated from reference gene primer amplification. Sequenced by immunoSEQ multiplex PCR; TCRdb stores in-frame clones only, minus some. V and J calls and clone size are copied from that table; D and trimming were computed from the DNA. The sample records a few hundred thousand clones, about 85% being singletons. The receptor comes from a woman under 30 with acute or convalescent COVID-19. The sample consisted of peripheral blood. The rearrangement joins TRBV28 to TRBJ2-1, with D maybe TRBD2 (5 bases). CDR3 region: CASSTLLEPKYNEQFF. The CDR3 DNA follows: TGTGCCAGCAGCACCCTACTAGAACCGAAATACAATGAGCAGTTCTTC. The whole variable domain, remainder taken from reference TRBV28 and TRBJ2-1, is DVKVTQSSRYLVKRTGEKVFLECVQDMDHENMFWYRQDPGLGLRLIYFSYDVKMKEKGDIPEGYSVSREKKERFSLILESASTNQTSMYLCASSTLLEPKYNEQFFGPGTRLTVL.